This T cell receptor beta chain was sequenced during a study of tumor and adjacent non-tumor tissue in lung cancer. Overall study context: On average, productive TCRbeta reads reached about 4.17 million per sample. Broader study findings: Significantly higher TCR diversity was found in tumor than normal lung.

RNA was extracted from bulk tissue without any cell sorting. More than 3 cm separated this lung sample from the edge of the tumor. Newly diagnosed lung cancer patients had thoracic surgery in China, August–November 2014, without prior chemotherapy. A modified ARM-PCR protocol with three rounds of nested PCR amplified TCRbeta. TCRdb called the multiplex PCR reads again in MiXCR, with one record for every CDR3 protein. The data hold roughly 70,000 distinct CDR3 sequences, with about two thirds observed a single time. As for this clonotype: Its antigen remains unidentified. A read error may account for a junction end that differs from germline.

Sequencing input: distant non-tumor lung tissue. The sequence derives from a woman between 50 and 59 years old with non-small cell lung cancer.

The CDR3 DNA reads as TGTGCCAGCAGCCAAGGTATTGGGCTAGCGGGAGGCGGGGAACTGTTTTTT. It translates to CASSQGIGLAGGGELFF. This rearrangement joins TRBV4-1 to TRBJ2-2, with 11 bases matching TRBD2. The germline V gene has CDR1 MGHRA and CDR2 YSYEKL. The length of the CDR3 is 17 residues.